This T cell receptor (beta chain) was identified during a study of OX40 agonist ivuxolimab in advanced cancers. As for the study in general: Prior anti-PD-1, anti-PD-L1 or anti-CTLA-4 therapy did not bar entry, and more than 35% had some.

Clones were read by immunoSEQ multiplex PCR, and TCRdb kept only the in-frame ones, dropping some. This repertoire shows some 73,000 clones, just over 85% found once; its top ten account for 0.7% to 1%. Trimming removed 4 bases from V and 4 bases from J, with 2 bases in between. The germline gives CDR1 MGHDK, CDR2 SYGVNS. CDR3 length: 11 residues. This clone was counted once. The specimen comprised CD4+ or CD8+ T cells sorted from blood, sampled in a trial of the OX40 agonist ivuxolimab. The sequence was obtained from an adult with an advanced solid tumor such as melanoma, head and neck, liver or kidney cancer. The V and J genes are TRBV25-1 and TRBJ2-1; D gene unclear. The CDR3 spells CASSGYNEQFF. The CDR3 DNA sequence: TGTGCCAGCAGTGGGTACAATGAGCAGTTCTTC.